Shown below are 25 T cell receptor beta chains from a single sample sequenced in a study of T cell changes during pregnancy in multiple sclerosis. The protocol was immunoSEQ multiplex PCR, while the TCRdb copy is restricted to in-frame clones and leaves out a portion. The data hold around 100,000 clones, with about nine tenths observed a single time. This specimen was peripheral blood, taken in the second trimester of pregnancy. Receptors originate from a female donor with multiple sclerosis, enrolled in a pregnancy study.

The chain joins TRBV5-1 to TRBJ1-2; 7 nucleotides align to TRBD1. V was pared by 3 bases and J by 11 bases, with 13 bases of the junction left unmatched. The CDR3 covers 14 residues. In germline, CDR1 is SGHRS, CDR2 YFSETQ. The CDR3 DNA reads TGCGCCAGCAGCTCTACAGGGGATCGCTTGTGGTACACCTTC. It encodes CASSSTGDRLWYTF.

The V call is TRBV28, the J call TRBJ1-4, with D perhaps TRBD1 (5 bases). The V gene's germline CDR1 is MDHEN and CDR2 SYDVKM. Between the trimmed V and J ends, which lost 2 bases and 3 bases, there was a span of 10 bases. There are 15 residues in the CDR3. CDR3 coding DNA: TGTGCCAGCAGTTTAGTTCAGGGTCCTAATGAAAAACTGTTTTTT. This codes for CASSLVQGPNEKLFF.

The chain carries TRBV6-1 and TRBJ2-1; no clear D. The length of the CDR3 is 15 residues. The germline CDR1 and CDR2 sequences are MNHNS and SASEGT. Trimming stripped 3 bases from V and 2 bases from J, with 11 bases between. CDR3 DNA: TGTGCCAGCAGTGATAGCTTGCCGGCCTACAATGAGCAGTTCTTC. Its protein product is CASSDSLPAYNEQFF.

Here the CDR3 reads CASSIYSGAYEQYF. DNA for the CDR3: TGTGCCAGCAGCATCTATAGCGGGGCCTACGAGCAGTACTTC. The chain is built from TRBV7-6 and TRBJ2-7; the match to TRBD2 covers 8 bases. Germline V gene data show CDR1 as SGHVS and CDR2 as FNYEAQ. This CDR3 region has 14 residues. With V trimmed by 5 bases and J by 2 bases, 5 bases remained unmatched.

The genes are TRBV19 and TRBJ2-1, with TRBD2 as a possible D gene (5 bases). The germline V gene has CDR1 LNHDA and CDR2 SQIVND (reference sequence). V lost 2 bases and J lost 0, with 11 bases in between. This CDR3 is 16 amino acids long. CDR3 bases: TGTGCCAGTAGTATAACTCGAGGGAGCTCCTACAATGAGCAGTTCTTC. Translation: CASSITRGSSYNEQFF.

The chain couples TRBV19 to TRBJ1-5; the D gene is possibly TRBD1 (6 bases). Germline V gene sequence: CDR1 LNHDA, CDR2 SQIVND (reference sequence). The ends were cut back, 6 bases at V and 5 bases at J, with 17 bases in the middle. The CDR3 sequence is 15 residues long. The CDR3 is CASRISGGADQPQHF. Written as DNA, the CDR3 is TGTGCCAGTAGGATTTCGGGGGGGGCCGATCAGCCCCAGCATTTT.

V and J are TRBV4-2 and TRBJ2-1; 16 bases fit TRBD2. Per the germline V gene, CDR1 is LGHNA and CDR2 is YNFKEQ. CDR3 length: 17 amino acids. With V trimmed by 4 bases and J by 7 bases, 7 bases remained unmatched. This CDR3 reads CASSPSGLAGGPNEQFF. The CDR3 nucleotides read TGTGCCAGCAGCCCATCGGGACTAGCGGGAGGGCCTAATGAGCAGTTCTTC.

The chain links TRBV7-2 to TRBJ2-5; weak D call: TRBD2 (6 bases). The CDR3 extends over 14 amino acids. With 4 bases removed from V and 6 bases from J, the gap between germline ends came to 15 bases. Per germline, CDR1 SGHTA and CDR2 FQGNSA. CDR3 region: CASSSAGILQTQYF. CDR3 nucleotide sequence: TGTGCCAGCAGCTCCGCGGGGATTCTACAGACCCAGTACTTC.

The chain combines TRBV7-2 with TRBJ1-2, with 8 bases aligning to TRBD1. Germline V lookup: CDR1 SGHTA, CDR2 FQGNSA. Germline trimming cut 1 base from V and 8 bases from J; bases unmatched to any gene: 9. The length of the CDR3 is 15 residues. CDR3 protein: CASSLGTGRGSGYTF. In DNA form, the CDR3 reads TGTGCCAGCAGCTTAGGGACAGGGAGGGGGTCGGGCTACACCTTC.

This chain uses TRBV9 with TRBJ1-1; the match to TRBD1 covers 7 bases. J gave up 0 bases and V 3 bases, and 5 bases lay outside the gene matches. Germline V CDR1 and CDR2: SGDLS, YYNGEE. The CDR3 loop spans 15 amino acids. The CDR3 DNA follows: TGTGCCAGCAGCGCGAGGGGACAGTTGAACACTGAAGCTTTCTTT. Protein product: CASSARGQLNTEAFF. Complete variable domain (other parts from reference TRBV9 and TRBJ1-1): DSGVTQTPKHLITATGQRVTLRCSPRSGDLSVYWYQQSLDQGLQFLIQYYNGEERAKGNILERFSAQQFPDLHSELNLSSLELGDSALYFCASSARGQLNTEAFFGQGTRLTVV.

This chain joins TRBV19 and TRBJ1-1, with D perhaps TRBD1 (5 bases). CDR1 is LNHDA and CDR2 is SQIVND in the germline V gene (reference sequence). V lost 6 bases and J lost 4, with 18 bases in between. This CDR3 contains 15 residues. The CDR3 loop is CASRALGEGFTEAFF. The CDR3 bases are TGTGCCAGTAGGGCATTGGGGGAGGGATTCACTGAAGCTTTCTTT.

V is TRBV27 and J is TRBJ2-4; tentatively, D is TRBD1 (6 bases). The V gene lost 2 bases and the J gene lost 2 bases, with 16 bases spanning the gap. CDR1 and CDR2 from the germline V gene are MNHEY and SMNVEV (reference sequence). The CDR3 loop spans 17 amino acids. CDR3 sequence reads: CASSLGVQGGPKNIQYF. The CDR3 coding sequence is TGTGCCAGCAGTTTAGGGGTACAGGGCGGACCCAAAAACATTCAGTACTTC.

This clone occurred a few times. J is TRBJ2-4 and V is TRBV2; tentative D call: TRBD2 (6 bases). In germline, CDR1 is SNHLY, CDR2 FYNNEI. This CDR3 has 15 residues. The V gene lost 6 bases and the J gene lost 2 bases, with 14 bases spanning the gap. The CDR3 coding sequence is TGTGCCAGCAGAGTTGGAGGGGCATCCAAAAACATTCAGTACTTC. Protein product: CASRVGGASKNIQYF.

The chain uses TRBV28 and TRBJ2-7, with 7 bases identical to TRBD1. The CDR3 is made up of 15 amino acids. The germline CDR1 and CDR2 sequences are MDHEN and SYDVKM. Trimming at V came to 4 bases and at J to 7 bases, leaving 13 bases not matched to a gene. The CDR3 spells CASSSPLEGAGEQYF. CDR3 in DNA: TGTGCCAGCAGTTCCCCGTTAGAGGGGGCAGGTGAGCAGTACTTC.

This clone was observed a handful of times. The chain employs TRBV29-1 and TRBJ2-3, with TRBD2 matching over 8 bases. Trimming took 6 bases from V and 5 from J; bases not matched to a gene: 7. Germline V CDR1 and CDR2: SQVTM, ANQGSEA. The CDR3 runs to 13 residues. CDR3 sequence reads: CSVKAGAKDTQYF. The CDR3 DNA is TGCAGCGTGAAAGCGGGAGCTAAAGATACGCAGTATTTT.

This clone came up once. V and J are TRBV5-1 and TRBJ2-7; TRBD1 aligns across 12 bases. CDR3 length: 17 amino acids. The V and J ends lost 1 base and 2 bases, in that order; junction bases with no gene match: 7. CDR1 SGHRS and CDR2 YFSETQ come from the germline V gene. The DNA for the CDR3 is TGCGCCAGCAGCTTGCTGCTGGGGGACAGGGGGCCCTACGAGCAGTACTTC. The encoded protein is CASSLLLGDRGPYEQYF.

This chain uses TRBV5-6 with TRBJ2-7, with 10 bases aligning to TRBD1. The V segment lost 3 bases and the J segment 2 bases; nucleotides outside the gene matches: 2. The CDR3 runs 14 residues. The germline gives CDR1 SGHDT, CDR2 YYEEEE. The CDR3 region is CASSSGTGAYEQYF. As DNA, the CDR3 is TGTGCCAGCAGCTCCGGGACAGGGGCCTACGAGCAGTACTTC.

V usage is TRBV15 and J usage is TRBJ2-3; no clear D. Germline lookup yields CDR1 LNHNV and CDR2 YYDKDF (reference sequence). V was shortened by 5 bases and J by 0 bases, with 27 bases between the two germline ends. The length of the CDR3 is 20 residues. The CDR3 is CATSGIGFHLDSSSTDTQYF. The CDR3 DNA is TGTGCCACCAGCGGAATCGGGTTCCACCTAGATTCCTCTAGCACAGATACGCAGTATTTT.

This clone occurred once. As DNA, the CDR3 is TGTGCCAGCAGTTTATCGATTGGGGACAGGGTCCACGAGCAGTACTTC. As protein: CASSLSIGDRVHEQYF. The V and J genes are TRBV27 and TRBJ2-7, with 9 bases that match TRBD1. V lost 0 bases to trimming and J lost 5 bases; unmatched junction nucleotides: 8. Germline V gene data show CDR1 as MNHEY and CDR2 as SMNVEV (reference sequence). This CDR3 is built from 16 residues.

This rearrangement joins TRBV7-2 to TRBJ2-7; 9 positions agree with TRBD2. This CDR3 comprises 15 residues. With 5 bases clipped from V and 4 bases from J, the junction kept 9 bases outside the gene matches. Germline V gene lookup returns CDR1 SGHTA and CDR2 FQGNSA. The CDR3 DNA follows: TGTGCCAGCAGCGAGGGACTAGCTGTTGGTTACGAGCAGTACTTC. It translates to CASSEGLAVGYEQYF.

This sequence joins TRBV28 and TRBJ2-5; tentative D call: TRBD1 (7 bases). The V end was cut by 6 bases, the J end by 7 bases, with 24 bases between. CDR3 length: 16 residues. The germline CDR1 and CDR2 sequences are MDHEN and SYDVKM. The CDR3 region is CASSGRDRGTLRTQYF. For the CDR3, the DNA is TGTGCCAGCAGCGGAAGGGACAGAGGGACTCTCCGGACCCAGTACTTC.

The count of this clone is one. J is TRBJ2-1 and V is TRBV28; D perhaps matches TRBD2 (6 bases). The CDR3 is made up of 12 amino acids. CDR1 is MDHEN, CDR2 SYDVKM, per germline. V lost 6 bases and J lost 4, with 7 bases in between. CDR3 region: CASRREYNEQFF. Written as DNA, the CDR3 is TGTGCCAGCAGGCGGGAATACAATGAGCAGTTCTTC.

The chain carries TRBV19 and TRBJ2-5; D is unresolved. Trimming left V 4 bases short and J 5 bases short, with 11 bases between. CDR3 length: 13 residues. Germline lookup yields CDR1 LNHDA and CDR2 SQIVND (reference sequence). CDR3 coding DNA: TGTGCCAGTAGTAATTGGGCGACGGAGACCCAGTACTTC. The encoded protein is CASSNWATETQYF.

This rearrangement joins TRBV7-2 to TRBJ2-7; 9 bases align to TRBD2. After removal of 4 bases from V and 0 bases from J, the junction contained 7 bases not matched to a gene. The CDR3 loop spans 16 amino acids. The V gene's germline CDR1 is SGHTA and CDR2 FQGNSA. CDR3 sequence reads: CASSSGTSSRSYEQYF. The CDR3 DNA follows: TGTGCCAGCAGCTCAGGGACTAGCAGCCGCTCCTACGAGCAGTACTTC.

The chain couples TRBV11-2 to TRBJ2-1, with TRBD2 matching over 10 bases. The V gene end was trimmed by 5 bases and the J gene end by 6 bases; junction bases not matched to a gene: 10. Per the germline V gene, CDR1 is SGHAT and CDR2 is FQNNGV. There are 16 residues in the CDR3. CDR3 sequence reads: CASSETGTSAINEQFF. For the CDR3, the DNA is TGTGCCAGCAGCGAGACCGGGACTAGCGCGATCAATGAGCAGTTCTTC.